The 27 T cell receptor beta chains given below trace back to one sample, sequenced in a study of CD8+ T cells in alopecia areata (dated by TCRdb to between 2017 and 2018). The protocol used for the library was the immunoSEQ multiplex PCR assay. RNA was extracted from all samples and reverse transcribed into cDNA as template for TCR sequencing. The source is immuneACCESS, and TCRdb retained only in-frame sequences with V and J called. Part of the clones is not carried over; for the studies checked, unresolved V genes explain less than half of this, and the remainder is unexplained. This sample has 120,000 to 150,000 clones in its table, and approximately 65% of those were observed once. Just over 35% of the sample belongs to the ten largest clones. Sequences were obtained from CD8+ T cells sorted from blood. The receptors were gathered from a human donor in good health.

The chain couples TRBV23-1 to TRBJ2-2; D unclear. TRBV23-1 is placed among ORFs of uncertain function. The CDR3 runs 11 residues. V dropped 4 bases and J dropped 6 bases, with 3 bases sitting between them. The CDR3 DNA reads as TGCGCCAGCAGTCGTTCCGGGGAGCTGTTTTTT. Encoded protein: CASSRSGELFF.

V is TRBV27 and J is TRBJ2-1; 7 positions agree with TRBD1. In germline, CDR1 is MNHEY, CDR2 SMNVEV (reference sequence). The length of the CDR3 is 15 residues. V shed 6 bases and J 6 bases; nucleotides not matched to a gene: 11. CDR3 protein: CASSRQGSTVNEQFF. Here the CDR3 DNA reads TGTGCCAGCAGCCGACAGGGAAGCACAGTCAATGAGCAGTTCTTC.

The V gene is TRBV4-1, the J gene TRBJ2-7, with TRBD1 matching 9 bases. V shed 4 bases, J shed 7 bases, and the junction held 14 bases outside the gene matches. Germline V CDR1 and CDR2: MGHRA, YSYEKL. The CDR3 is 16 residues long. The CDR3 is CASSLPAGTGPREQYF. The CDR3, as DNA: TGCGCCAGCAGCCTTCCCGCCGGGACAGGGCCGAGAGAGCAGTACTTC.

This chain joins TRBV10-2 and TRBJ1-4, with D unresolved. V lost 4 bases and J 12 bases, leaving 12 bases between the germline ends. This CDR3 region has 12 residues. From germline, CDR1 is WSHSY and CDR2 SAAADI. The CDR3 loop is CASSAGLNQLFF. The CDR3 region has the DNA TGCGCCAGCAGTGCGGGCCTAAACCAACTGTTTTTT.

The chain carries TRBV19 and TRBJ2-6, with 11 bases matching TRBD1. CDR1 and CDR2 (germline): LNHDA, SQIVND (reference sequence). The CDR3 length is 17 residues. V dropped 6 bases and J dropped 0; count of bases not matched to a gene: 4. DNA of the CDR3: TGTGCCAGTAGCCGGGACAGGGGGACCTCTGGGGCCAACGTCCTGACTTTC. Its protein product is CASSRDRGTSGANVLTF.

The rearrangement joins TRBV6-5 to TRBJ1-1; D gene ambiguous. CDR1 is MNHEY, CDR2 SVGAGI, per germline. Trimming pared 2 bases from V and 0 bases from J, leaving 4 bases between. This CDR3 comprises 13 residues. For the CDR3, the DNA is TGTGCCAGCAGTTACGTCTTGAACACTGAAGCTTTCTTT. Translating gives CASSYVLNTEAFF.

The CDR3 DNA follows: TGCAGCGCGCGAAGTATCTATGGCTACACCTTC. Its translation: CSARSIYGYTF. The rearrangement uses TRBV29-1 and TRBJ1-2; no firm D call. CDR1 is SQVTM, CDR2 ANQGSEA, per germline. V dropped 7 bases and J dropped 4 bases, with 10 bases sitting between them. The CDR3 is 11 residues long.

The gene calls are TRBV29-1 and TRBJ1-2; TRBD1 is a possible D gene (6 bases). V lost 4 bases, J lost 8 bases, and 14 bases lay in between. CDR3 length equals 12 residues. CDR1 SQVTM and CDR2 ANQGSEA come from the germline V gene. For the CDR3, the DNA is TGCAGCGTTGTCGGGACAACTCAAGGCTACACCTTC. Its translation is CSVVGTTQGYTF.

This clone was seen many times. The chain recombines TRBV7-6 with TRBJ2-7, with 7 bases that match TRBD1. V gave up 5 bases and J gave up 0 bases; unmatched junction bases: 7. Germline lookup yields CDR1 SGHVS and CDR2 FNYEAQ. The CDR3 runs to 15 residues. The CDR3 here is CASSRDSTFSYEQYF. The CDR3 DNA follows: TGTGCCAGCAGCCGGGACAGCACCTTCTCCTACGAGCAGTACTTC.

The genes are TRBV6-6 and TRBJ2-7; D is unresolved. The CDR3 length is 13 residues. The germline V and J ends were trimmed by 6 bases and 0 bases, with 9 bases remaining between them. Looked up from germline, CDR1 is MNHNY and CDR2 is SVGAGI (reference sequence). CDR3 DNA: TGTGCCAGCAGCGCCGCCTACTCCTACGAGCAGTACTTC. Translating gives CASSAAYSYEQYF.

J is TRBJ2-2 and V is TRBV29-1; D unclear. V gave up 6 bases and J gave up 7 bases, with 6 bases separating them. Germline CDR1 SQVTM, CDR2 ANQGSEA. This CDR3 region has 10 residues. As DNA, the CDR3 is TGCAGCGTCTACCTCGGGGAGCTGTTTTTT. It codes for CSVYLGELFF.

V usage is TRBV7-9 and J usage is TRBJ1-2, with D maybe TRBD1 (5 bases). This CDR3 has 14 residues. The V end lost 5 bases, the J end lost 4 bases, and 14 bases lay between the germline ends. Germline loops: CDR1 SEHNR, CDR2 FQNEAQ (reference sequence). The CDR3 sequence is CASSPPGTFYGYTF. CDR3 in DNA: TGTGCCAGCAGCCCCCCCGGGACGTTCTATGGCTACACCTTC.

V gene TRBV5-1 combines with J gene TRBJ2-1; D might be TRBD2 (6 bases). Germline CDR1 is SGHRS and CDR2 is YFSETQ. The CDR3 runs 17 residues. Deletions cut 0 bases from V and 12 bases from J, with 25 bases between. CDR3 in amino acids: CASSLAPRDLAKHGQFF. In DNA, the CDR3 is TGCGCCAGCAGCTTGGCTCCACGGGACTTGGCTAAGCATGGGCAGTTCTTC.

In its sample, this clone was seen a few times. The chain is built from TRBV29-1 and TRBJ2-1, with 12 bases lining up with TRBD2. CDR1 is SQVTM and CDR2 is ANQGSEA in the germline V gene. The CDR3 contains 15 residues. J was trimmed by 7 bases and V by 6 bases; bases with no gene match: 10. CDR3 in amino acids: CSVIALAGGRNEQFF. The CDR3 DNA follows: TGCAGCGTCATAGCTCTAGCGGGAGGGCGTAATGAGCAGTTCTTC.

This chain joins TRBV5-6 and TRBJ2-7; tentative D call: TRBD2 (6 bases). The length of the CDR3 is 14 residues. Germline V CDR1 and CDR2: SGHDT, YYEEEE. The V gene lost 2 bases and the J gene lost 2 bases, with 11 bases spanning the gap. The DNA for the CDR3 is TGTGCCAGCAGCTTACGGCGGGGAGCCTACGAGCAGTACTTC. Translated, it gives CASSLRRGAYEQYF.

The genes are TRBV2 and TRBJ1-1; 7 bases agree with TRBD1. The V segment lost 8 bases and the J segment 1 base; nucleotides outside the gene matches: 4. Germline CDR1 SNHLY, CDR2 FYNNEI. This CDR3 has 13 residues. The CDR3: CASPGGTNTEAFF. As DNA, the CDR3 is TGTGCCAGCCCAGGGGGTACGAACACTGAAGCTTTCTTT.

The chain links TRBV9 to TRBJ2-7; D ambiguous. V was trimmed by 3 bases and J by 4 bases, leaving 8 bases between them. This CDR3 has 12 residues. Per the germline V gene, CDR1 is SGDLS and CDR2 is YYNGEE. The CDR3 loop reads CASSANSYEQYF. The CDR3 nucleotides read TGTGCCAGCAGCGCGAACAGTTACGAGCAGTACTTC.

V is TRBV2 and J is TRBJ2-1; no firm D call. V dropped 2 bases and J dropped 5 bases, with 4 bases sitting between them. The germline CDR1 and CDR2 sequences are SNHLY and FYNNEI. The CDR3 spans 12 residues. CDR3 coding DNA: TGTGCCAGCAGTGAAACAGACAATGAGCAGTTCTTC. This codes for CASSETDNEQFF.

V is TRBV29-1 and J is TRBJ2-7; TRBD2 matches at 7 bases. This CDR3 has 13 residues. CDR1 SQVTM and CDR2 ANQGSEA come from the germline V gene. V shed 5 bases, J shed 5 bases, and the junction held 9 bases outside the gene matches. The DNA of the CDR3 is TGCAGCGTTTTGGGCGGGAGAATCCACGAGCAGTACTTC. It is translated as CSVLGGRIHEQYF.

This clone was counted between two and nine times. The chain links TRBV29-1 to TRBJ1-3; D gene uncertain. The CDR3 is made up of 13 amino acids. V was clipped by 4 bases and J by 0 bases, with 7 bases between them. Germline values: CDR1 SQVTM, CDR2 ANQGSEA. CDR3: CSVGTASGNTIYF. The CDR3, as DNA: TGCAGCGTTGGCACAGCCTCTGGAAACACCATATATTTT.

The chain uses TRBV5-4 and TRBJ2-2; D remains unclear. V lost 4 bases, J lost 10 bases, and 8 bases lay in between. CDR3 size: 11 residues. From germline, CDR1 is SGHNT and CDR2 YYREEE (reference sequence). The CDR3 DNA reads as TGTGCCAGCAGCCTACACACGGAGCTGTTTTTT. It is translated as CASSLHTELFF.

The rearrangement uses TRBV7-8 and TRBJ2-7, with D uncertain. This CDR3 is 14 amino acids long. Germline CDR1 and CDR2: SGHVS and FQNEAQ. Trimming removed 1 base at V and 3 bases at J, with 10 bases between. CDR3 protein: CASSLGKAYYEQYF. CDR3 bases: TGTGCCAGCAGCTTAGGCAAGGCCTACTACGAGCAGTACTTC.

This clone was recorded a few times. The rearrangement joins TRBV27 to TRBJ2-7, with D perhaps assigned TRBD1 or TRBD2 (5 bases each). Deletions cut 5 bases from V and 1 base from J, with 12 bases between. Germline assignment: CDR1 MNHEY and CDR2 SMNVEV (reference sequence). This CDR3 comprises 14 residues. In nucleotides, the CDR3 is TGTGCCAGCAGTAACCTCGGGACGTCCTACGAGCAGTACTTC. It codes for CASSNLGTSYEQYF.

This clone was seen only a few times. The chain joins TRBV5-6 to TRBJ2-5; no clear D gene. The length of the CDR3 is 13 residues. The germline V gene encodes CDR1 SGHDT and CDR2 YYEEEE. Trimming pared 2 bases from V and 7 bases from J, leaving 12 bases between. The CDR3 region is CASSFDQIGTQYF. CDR3 in DNA: TGTGCCAGCAGCTTCGACCAGATCGGGACCCAGTACTTC.

This sequence joins TRBV23-1 and TRBJ1-2; 7 nucleotides line up with TRBD1. TRBV23-1 is an ORF; its function is uncertain. The CDR3 runs to 13 residues. J gave up 5 bases and V 9 bases, and 9 bases lay outside the gene matches. The CDR3 nucleotides read TGCGCCAGGAGGTTGACAGGGCGGTATGGCTACACCTTC. This encodes CARRLTGRYGYTF.

The chain recombines TRBV20-1 with TRBJ2-7; D possibly uses TRBD1 or TRBD2 (5 bases each). Germline values: CDR1 DFQATT, CDR2 SNEGSKA (reference sequence). The CDR3 has 11 amino acids. Trimming left V 1 base short and J 6 bases short, with 7 bases between. The CDR3 spells CSARAGREQYF. The CDR3 DNA reads as TGCAGTGCTAGAGCGGGGCGCGAGCAGTACTTC.

The rearrangement links TRBV5-6 to TRBJ2-2, with TRBD2 matching over 8 bases. V lost 0 bases to trimming and J lost 7 bases; unmatched junction nucleotides: 8. This CDR3 contains 16 residues. Per the germline V gene, CDR1 is SGHDT and CDR2 is YYEEEE. CDR3 sequence (DNA): TGTGCCAGCAGCTTGGAGTCAGCGGGAGACTACGGGGAGCTGTTTTTT. Protein product: CASSLESAGDYGELFF.